This T cell receptor beta chain originates from a study of beta chain features in type 1 diabetes. Study-wide findings and caveats: People with Type 1 diabetes carried modestly yet significantly shorter TCRB CDR3s in all four CD4+ subsets.

Reverse transcribing all isolated RNA meant expressed TCRB transcripts were sequenced. Measured with immunoSEQ multiplex PCR; TCRdb has only the in-frame clones, and not every one. The sample records 150,000 to 200,000 clones, about 10% being singletons. Comments on this clone: Antigen unknown.

V shed 3 bases, J shed 1 base, and the junction held 6 bases outside the gene matches. This CDR3 has 16 amino acids. Per the germline V gene, CDR1 is SGHDN and CDR2 is FVKESK. The chain couples TRBV14 to TRBJ2-5, with TRBD2 matching over 9 bases. The TCR was taken from a woman aged 30 to 39 with type 1 diabetes. Sequenced material: central memory CD4+ T cells from blood. CDR3 amino acids: CASSQLAGAGQETQYF. The CDR3 region has the DNA TGTGCCAGCAGCCAGTTAGCGGGAGCCGGCCAAGAGACCCAGTACTTC. The variable domain in full, with the rest retrieved from reference TRBV14 and TRBJ2-5, is EAGVTQFPSHSVIEKGQTVTLRCDPISGHDNLYWYRRVMGKEIKFLLHFVKESKQDESGMPNNRFLAERTGGTYSTLKVQPAELEDSGVYFCASSQLAGAGQETQYFGPGTRLLVL.